The 6 T cell receptor beta chains reported below all come from one sample, sequenced in a study of cytomegalovirus exposure and HLA in healthy donors (dated by TCRdb to about 2017). Library preparation was by the immunoSEQ multiplex PCR assay. For the multiplex PCR, a mixture combining 60 forward primers for TCR Vbeta segments and 13 reverse primers for TCR Jbeta segments was used. TCRdb limited this immuneACCESS table to in-frame rearrangements with V and J called. A share of clones is missing; checked studies link under half to unresolved V genes, and the rest is unexplained. The sample yields about 170,000 clones; approximately 71% were counted once. Clones ranked in the top ten supply roughly 1.6% of the sample. Sample: PBMCs. Receptors were obtained from a girl between 5 and 17 years old in good health and CMV-seronegative.

Concerning this clone itself: This likely comes from a read error, as the CDR3 has no conserved phenylalanine or tryptophan at its end. The limits of the CDR3 on the DNA are not certain, so only TCRdb's listed CDR3 is given. This chain connects TRBV6-8 to TRBJ1-2; TRBD1, the table's D call, was not compared with the DNA. Germline CDR1 is MNHGY and CDR2 is SAAAGT. The CDR3 is 10 amino acids long, termini counted. The chain's CDR3 is CASSCGTPPS.

The V call is TRBV7-9, the J call TRBJ1-6; 11 bases align to TRBD1. Germline lookup yields CDR1 SEHNR and CDR2 FQNEAQ (reference sequence). V lost 4 bases and J lost 6; bases outside the gene matches: 8. This CDR3 spans 17 amino acids. As DNA, the CDR3 is TGTGCCAGCAGCTCGATATCCGGGACAGGGGGTAATTCACCCCTCCACTTT. It yields the protein CASSSISGTGGNSPLHF. The full variable domain, rest sourced from reference TRBV7-9 and TRBJ1-6, is DTGVSQNPRHKITKRGQNVTFRCDPISEHNRLYWYRQTLGQGPEFLTYFQNEAQLEKSRLLSDRFSAERPKGSFSTLEIQRTEQGDSAMYLCASSSISGTGGNSPLHFGNGTRLTVT.

The chain joins TRBV27 to TRBJ2-3; 9 bases are a match to TRBD1. The CDR3 is 18 residues long. Germline CDR1 MNHEY, CDR2 SMNVEV (reference sequence). V was pared by 5 bases and J by 3 bases, with 15 bases of the junction left unmatched. The CDR3: CASSRLGTRDRETDTQYF. The CDR3 coding sequence is TGTGCCAGCAGTAGACTGGGAACCCGGGACAGGGAAACAGATACGCAGTATTTT.

This sequence joins TRBV7-9 and TRBJ1-4, with 7 nucleotides matching TRBD1. This CDR3 has 14 amino acids. The germline V gene encodes CDR1 SEHNR and CDR2 FQNEAQ (reference sequence). J lost 7 bases, V lost 1 base, and 3 bases had no gene match. The CDR3 protein is CASSLEGAGEKLFF. DNA of the CDR3: TGTGCCAGCAGCTTAGAGGGGGCTGGTGAAAAACTGTTTTTT.

The count of this clone is one. The V and J genes are TRBV25-1 and TRBJ1-4, with 7 positions matching TRBD1. Germline V lookup: CDR1 MGHDK, CDR2 SYGVNS. The V segment lost 6 bases and the J segment 3 bases; nucleotides outside the gene matches: 4. This CDR3 comprises 14 residues. CDR3 sequence: CASRRGLANEKLFF. The CDR3 DNA reads as TGTGCCAGCAGGAGGGGGCTGGCTAATGAAAAACTGTTTTTT. Complete variable domain (other parts from reference TRBV25-1 and TRBJ1-4): EADIYQTPRYLVIGTGKKITLECSQTMGHDKMYWYQQDPGMELHLIHYSYGVNSTEKGDLSSESTVSRIRTEHFPLTLESARPSHTSQYLCASRRGLANEKLFFGSGTQLSVL.

The J gene is TRBJ2-1, the V gene TRBV7-9; 9 positions match TRBD2. The V and J ends lost 7 bases and 6 bases, in that order; junction bases with no gene match: 7. The CDR3 sequence is 14 residues long. Germline CDR1 and CDR2: SEHNR and FQNEAQ (reference sequence). The CDR3 is CASTPTAGGNEQFF. The CDR3 nucleotides read TGTGCCAGCACCCCGACAGCGGGGGGCAATGAGCAGTTCTTC.